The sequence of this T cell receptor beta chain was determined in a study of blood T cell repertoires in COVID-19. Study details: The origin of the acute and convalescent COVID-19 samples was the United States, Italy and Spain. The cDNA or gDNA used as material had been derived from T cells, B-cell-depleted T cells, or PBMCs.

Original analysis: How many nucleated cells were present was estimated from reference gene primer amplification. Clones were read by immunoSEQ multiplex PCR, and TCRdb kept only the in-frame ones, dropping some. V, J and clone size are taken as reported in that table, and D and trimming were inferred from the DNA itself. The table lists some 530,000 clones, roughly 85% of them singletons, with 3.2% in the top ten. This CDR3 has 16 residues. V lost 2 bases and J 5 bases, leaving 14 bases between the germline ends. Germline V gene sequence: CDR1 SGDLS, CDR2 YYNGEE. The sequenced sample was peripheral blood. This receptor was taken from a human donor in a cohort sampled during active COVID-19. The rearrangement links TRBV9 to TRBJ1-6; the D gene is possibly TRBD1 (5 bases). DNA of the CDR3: TGTGCCAGCAGCGTCGACAGTAACATCAATAATTCACCCCTCCACTTT. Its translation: CASSVDSNINNSPLHF. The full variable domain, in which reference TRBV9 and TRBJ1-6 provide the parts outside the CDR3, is DSGVTQTPKHLITATGQRVTLRCSPRSGDLSVYWYQQSLDQGLQFLIQYYNGEERAKGNILERFSAQQFPDLHSELNLSSLELGDSALYFCASSVDSNINNSPLHFGNGTRLTVT.